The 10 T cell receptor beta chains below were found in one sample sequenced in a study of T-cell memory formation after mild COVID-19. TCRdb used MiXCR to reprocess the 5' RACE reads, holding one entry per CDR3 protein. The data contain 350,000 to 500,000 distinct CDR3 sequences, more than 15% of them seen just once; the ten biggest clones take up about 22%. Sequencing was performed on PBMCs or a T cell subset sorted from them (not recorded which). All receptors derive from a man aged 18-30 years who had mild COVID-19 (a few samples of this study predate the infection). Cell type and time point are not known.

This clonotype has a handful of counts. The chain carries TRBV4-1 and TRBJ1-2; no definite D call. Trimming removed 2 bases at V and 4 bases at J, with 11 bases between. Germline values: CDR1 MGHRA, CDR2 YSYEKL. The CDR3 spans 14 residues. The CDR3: CASSQIGQLYGYTF. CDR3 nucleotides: TGCGCCAGCAGCCAAATTGGCCAGCTCTATGGCTACACCTTC.

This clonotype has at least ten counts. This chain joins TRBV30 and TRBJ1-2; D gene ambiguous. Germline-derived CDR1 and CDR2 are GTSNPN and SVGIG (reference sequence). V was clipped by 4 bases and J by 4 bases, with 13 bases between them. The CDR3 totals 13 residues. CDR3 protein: CAWKRDRPYGYTF. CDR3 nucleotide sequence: TGTGCCTGGAAACGAGACCGCCCCTATGGCTACACCTTC.

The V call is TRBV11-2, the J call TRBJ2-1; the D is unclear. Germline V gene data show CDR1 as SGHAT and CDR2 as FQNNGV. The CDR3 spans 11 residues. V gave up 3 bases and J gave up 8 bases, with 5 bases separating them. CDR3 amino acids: CASSFADEQFF. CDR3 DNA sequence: TGTGCCAGCAGCTTCGCCGATGAGCAGTTCTTC.

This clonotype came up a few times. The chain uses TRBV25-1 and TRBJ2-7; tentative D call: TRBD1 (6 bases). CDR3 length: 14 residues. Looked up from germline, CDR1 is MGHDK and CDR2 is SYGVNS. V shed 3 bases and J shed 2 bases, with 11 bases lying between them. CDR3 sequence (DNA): TGTGCCAGCAGTGAGGGGGACAAGGCCTACGAGCAGTACTTC. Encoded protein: CASSEGDKAYEQYF.

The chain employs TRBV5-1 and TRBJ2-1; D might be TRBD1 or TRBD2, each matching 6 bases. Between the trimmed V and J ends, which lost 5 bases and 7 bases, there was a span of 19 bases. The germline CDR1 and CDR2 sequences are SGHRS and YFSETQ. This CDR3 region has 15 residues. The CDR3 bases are TGCGCCAGCAGTCTTAGGGGGGCTGGTTGGAATGAGCAGTTCTTC. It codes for CASSLRGAGWNEQFF.

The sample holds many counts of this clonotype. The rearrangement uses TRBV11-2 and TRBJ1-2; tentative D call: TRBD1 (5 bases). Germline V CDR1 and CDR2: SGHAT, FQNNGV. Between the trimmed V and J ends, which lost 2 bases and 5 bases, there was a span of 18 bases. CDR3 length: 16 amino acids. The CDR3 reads CASSLYRGLEVYGYTF. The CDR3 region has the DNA TGTGCCAGCAGCTTATATCGGGGGTTGGAGGTTTATGGCTACACCTTC.

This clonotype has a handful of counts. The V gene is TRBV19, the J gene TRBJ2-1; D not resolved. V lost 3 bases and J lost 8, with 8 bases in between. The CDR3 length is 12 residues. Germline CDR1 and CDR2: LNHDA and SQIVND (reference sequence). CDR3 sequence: CASSMNWDEQFF. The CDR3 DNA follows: TGTGCCAGTAGTATGAACTGGGATGAGCAGTTCTTC.

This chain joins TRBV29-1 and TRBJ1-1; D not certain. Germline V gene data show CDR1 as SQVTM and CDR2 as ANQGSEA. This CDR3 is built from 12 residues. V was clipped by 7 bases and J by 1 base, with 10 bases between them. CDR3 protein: CSGTPWNTEAFF. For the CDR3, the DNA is TGCAGCGGCACCCCATGGAACACTGAAGCTTTCTTT.

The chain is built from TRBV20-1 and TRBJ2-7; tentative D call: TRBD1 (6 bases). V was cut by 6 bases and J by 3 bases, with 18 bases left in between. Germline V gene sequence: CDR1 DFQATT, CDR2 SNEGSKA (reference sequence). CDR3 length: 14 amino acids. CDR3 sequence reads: CSAPTGNSIYEQYF. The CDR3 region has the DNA TGCAGTGCCCCAACAGGGAATAGCATCTACGAGCAGTACTTC.

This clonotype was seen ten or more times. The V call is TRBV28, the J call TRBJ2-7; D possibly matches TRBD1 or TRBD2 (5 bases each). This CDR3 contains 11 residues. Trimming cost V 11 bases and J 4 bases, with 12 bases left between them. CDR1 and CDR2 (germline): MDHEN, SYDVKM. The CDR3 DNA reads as TGTGCCTCTAGGGGCGGGTACGAGCAGTACGTC. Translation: CASRGGYEQYV.